This paragraph covers one T cell receptor beta chain sequence. Antigen: not known. The sample originates from a study of shared clonotypes between healthy human individuals. Study-wide results and limits: Richness estimates generally favored naive over memory subsets. The donor pool, a small one, limited the genetic and exposure-history diversity represented.

Researchers ran the assay at a deep level. Sequencing was performed with immunoSEQ multiplex PCR; in TCRdb, only in-frame clones are kept and a portion is missing. Of 1 million to 1.2 million clones in the sample, approximately 80% were seen once. This CDR3 region has 17 residues. Per the germline V gene, CDR1 is SGHAT and CDR2 is FQNNGV. V was shortened by 1 base and J by 4 bases, with 18 bases between the two germline ends. Every donor was a Caucasian adult from Nashville, Tennessee. The sequenced sample consisted of memory CD4+ T cells from PBMCs. The subset here: CD45RA-negative fraction. The rearrangement uses TRBV11-2 and TRBJ2-3; possibly TRBD1 for D (7 bases). This TCR came from a man aged 18-30 years in good health. Some clones in this sample may be carry-over from other donors' samples. CDR3 coding DNA: TGTGCCAGCAGCTTAGGTACACAGGGGAGGCCCCCAGATACGCAGTATTTT. It translates to CASSLGTQGRPPDTQYF.